This TCR beta chain originates from a study of OX40 agonist ivuxolimab in advanced cancers. Study details: Patients undergoing dose escalation presented with hepatocellular carcinoma, melanoma, renal cell or head and neck cancer.

TCRdb's copy holds only in-frame clones and misses some; the assay was immunoSEQ multiplex PCR. The table has about 56,000 clones, 85% to 95% seen once. Study-level results: Patients with a partial response at 0.1-3.0 mg/kg had among the lowest clonal expansion. Still undetermined is the antigen specificity of the expanded peripheral T cells.

The sampling schedule covered blood at baseline, cycle 4 day 1, and cycle 7 day 1. A remark on this clone: Its cognate antigen is unknown.

Germline CDR1 and CDR2: MDHEN and SYDVKM. The CDR3 extends over 13 amino acids. V was pared by 10 bases and J by 4 bases, with 10 bases of the junction left unmatched. The input for sequencing was CD4+ or CD8+ T cells sorted from blood, taken in a trial of the OX40 agonist ivuxolimab. The receptor was derived from an adult with an advanced solid tumor such as melanoma, head and neck, liver or kidney cancer. The V and J genes are TRBV28 and TRBJ2-7, with 7 bases matching TRBD1. CDR3 nucleotide sequence: TGTGCCACAAGGGGGCTAGCAGGGTACGAGCAGTACTTC. This gives the protein CATRGLAGYEQYF.